These 28 T cell receptor beta chains originate from one sample sequenced in a study of identical twins. TCRdb passed the 5' RACE reads through MiXCR, listing each CDR3 protein once. Found here are 310,000 or so distinct CDR3 sequences, more than 8% of them singletons; the top ten hold approximately 6.6%. The sample was also linked to a second study, of yellow fever vaccine responses in identical twins.

The sample consisted of CD8+ T cells sorted from blood. The receptors stem from a woman younger than 30 in good health.

The genes are TRBV7-6 and TRBJ2-2, with 14 bases identical to TRBD2. J gave up 1 base and V 3 bases, and 7 bases lay outside the gene matches. Germline lookup yields CDR1 SGHVS and CDR2 FNYEAQ. The CDR3 has 19 residues. CDR3 bases: TGTGCCAGCAGCTTCTCCAGGACTAGCGGGGGGCGGAACACCGGGGAGCTGTTTTTT. This encodes CASSFSRTSGGRNTGELFF.

This clonotype was detected only a few times. This chain joins TRBV4-3 and TRBJ2-6; D remains unclear. Germline CDR1 LGHNA, CDR2 YSLEER. Trimming pared 0 bases from V and 1 base from J, leaving 7 bases between. The CDR3 covers 16 residues. This CDR3 is CASSQDIGSGANVLTF. The CDR3, as DNA: TGCGCCAGCAGCCAAGATATCGGGTCTGGGGCCAACGTCCTGACTTTC.

This clonotype was counted at least ten times. V usage is TRBV4-3 and J usage is TRBJ2-1; 8 nucleotides align to TRBD2. Germline V gives CDR1 LGHNA, CDR2 YSLEER. CDR3 size: 14 residues. Trimming at V came to 0 bases and at J to 13 bases, leaving 8 bases not matched to a gene. The CDR3: CASSQDLLAGPQFF. CDR3 nucleotide sequence: TGCGCCAGCAGCCAAGATCTCCTAGCGGGCCCCCAGTTCTTC.

Many counts were recorded for this clonotype. The chain combines TRBV5-1 with TRBJ2-7, with 7 bases fitting TRBD1. Unmatched junction bases numbered 6, after V lost 0 bases and J lost 0 bases. The germline V gene encodes CDR1 SGHRS and CDR2 YFSETQ. The CDR3 is 16 amino acids. The CDR3 protein is CASSLAETGSSYEQYF. CDR3 DNA: TGCGCCAGCAGCTTGGCCGAGACAGGGAGCTCCTACGAGCAGTACTTC.

The gene calls are TRBV7-9 and TRBJ1-1, with D uncertain. The germline CDR1 and CDR2 sequences are SEHNR and FQNEAQ (reference sequence). The CDR3 runs to 14 residues. With 3 bases removed from V and 3 bases from J, the gap between germline ends came to 11 bases. In DNA form, the CDR3 reads TGTGCCAGCAGCTTGGGTGGGGTCCACACTGAAGCTTTCTTT. Its translation: CASSLGGVHTEAFF.

This clonotype was counted at least ten times. The chain links TRBV2 to TRBJ1-2; 11 bases are a match to TRBD1. Trimming removed 2 bases from V and 0 bases from J; junction bases left unmatched: 2. The CDR3 is 16 residues long. Germline CDR1 SNHLY, CDR2 FYNNEI. The CDR3 loop is CASSEWGQGANYGYTF. CDR3 DNA sequence: TGTGCCAGCAGTGAATGGGGACAGGGGGCTAACTATGGCTACACCTTC.

The chain employs TRBV29-1 and TRBJ2-2; the D call may be TRBD1 or TRBD2 (5 bases each). Per the germline V gene, CDR1 is SQVTM and CDR2 is ANQGSEA. This CDR3 region has 12 residues. With 7 bases removed from V and 5 bases from J, the gap between germline ends came to 11 bases. The CDR3 DNA follows: TGCAGCGGCCGGGACGGGACCGGGGAGCTGTTTTTT. Encoded protein: CSGRDGTGELFF.

This clonotype turned up a few times. The chain combines TRBV2 with TRBJ2-1; 11 positions match TRBD2. Germline values: CDR1 SNHLY, CDR2 FYNNEI. V was clipped by 6 bases and J by 4 bases; unmatched bases: 17. CDR3 length: 19 amino acids. For the CDR3, the DNA is TGTGCCAGCAGCTCCCCGGGACTAGCGGCCCGCCTAGAATACAATGAGCAGTTCTTC. Translation gives CASSSPGLAARLEYNEQFF.

This clonotype has a handful of counts. The V gene is TRBV7-9, the J gene TRBJ2-5; 12 bases fit TRBD2. CDR1 is SEHNR and CDR2 is FQNEAQ in the germline V gene (reference sequence). Unmatched junction bases numbered 9, after V lost 5 bases and J lost 5 bases. This CDR3 is built from 16 residues. CDR3 residues: CASSPHTSGRTETQYF. CDR3 coding DNA: TGTGCCAGCAGCCCGCACACTAGCGGGAGGACGGAGACCCAGTACTTC.

The chain uses TRBV7-2 and TRBJ2-7; 9 bases match TRBD2. V lost 1 base to trimming and J lost 0 bases; unmatched junction nucleotides: 7. Germline V gene sequence: CDR1 SGHTA, CDR2 FQGNSA. This CDR3 region has 17 residues. DNA for the CDR3: TGTGCCAGCAGCTTAGGCCGACTAGCGGTAAGCTCCTACGAGCAGTACTTC. Translating gives CASSLGRLAVSSYEQYF.

This clonotype occurred a few times. V gene TRBV5-1 combines with J gene TRBJ2-1; D is uncertain. V shed 5 bases and J shed 5 bases, with 11 bases lying between them. The CDR3 totals 13 residues. CDR1 and CDR2 (germline): SGHRS, YFSETQ. The CDR3 region is CASRPPGHNEQFF. The CDR3 coding sequence is TGCGCCAGCAGGCCCCCCGGACACAATGAGCAGTTCTTC.

There are a few counts of this clonotype. The chain carries TRBV19 and TRBJ2-7; D not resolved. This CDR3 spans 13 amino acids. Between the trimmed V and J ends, which lost 7 bases and 3 bases, there was a span of 13 bases. CDR1 and CDR2 (germline): LNHDA, SQIVND (reference sequence). CDR3 loop: CASTWNTGYEQYF. CDR3 nucleotides: TGTGCCAGTACGTGGAACACCGGCTACGAGCAGTACTTC.

This clonotype was seen at least ten times. The chain has TRBV28 and TRBJ2-7; 8 bases fit TRBD2. The CDR3 covers 16 residues. The germline gives CDR1 MDHEN, CDR2 SYDVKM. J lost 3 bases, V lost 6 bases, and 13 bases had no gene match. The chain's CDR3 is CASRFPPESGGYEQYF. The CDR3 DNA is TGTGCCAGCAGGTTTCCCCCCGAGAGCGGGGGCTACGAGCAGTACTTC.

This clonotype has more than one count but fewer than ten. The chain carries TRBV28 and TRBJ2-5; the D gene is possibly TRBD1 (5 bases). V lost 3 bases to trimming and J lost 5 bases, with 13 bases between them. This CDR3 spans 14 amino acids. The germline V gene has CDR1 MDHEN and CDR2 SYDVKM. CDR3 sequence (DNA): TGTGCCAGCAGTTTCATTAGGGGTGGGGAGACCCAGTACTTC. This encodes CASSFIRGGETQYF.

This clonotype has at least ten counts. The CDR3: CAIGLAGGDQETQYF. As DNA, the CDR3 is TGTGCCATCGGACTAGCGGGGGGTGACCAAGAGACCCAGTACTTC. The gene calls are TRBV10-3 and TRBJ2-5, with 14 bases fitting TRBD2. Germline V CDR1 and CDR2: ENHRY, SYGVKD. The CDR3 is 15 amino acids. The trim removed 8 bases at V and 0 bases at J, leaving 2 bases unmatched.

This clonotype was seen many times. The chain carries TRBV7-9 and TRBJ2-5; 7 bases agree with TRBD2. The CDR3 extends over 14 amino acids. V lost 6 bases and J lost 3; bases outside the gene matches: 7. Germline assignment: CDR1 SEHNR and CDR2 FQNEAQ (reference sequence). CDR3 DNA sequence: TGTGCCAGCAGAGACAGCGGGACTAAAGAGACCCAGTACTTC. This codes for CASRDSGTKETQYF.

This clonotype was counted between two and nine times. The rearrangement links TRBV19 to TRBJ2-1, with 9 bases lining up with TRBD2. The CDR3 loop spans 13 amino acids. From germline, CDR1 is LNHDA and CDR2 SQIVND (reference sequence). CDR3 sequence reads: CATPGLAPGEQFF. The CDR3 region has the DNA TGTGCGACTCCGGGACTAGCTCCGGGGGAGCAGTTCTTC.

This clonotype was seen ten or more times. This sequence joins TRBV7-9 and TRBJ2-7; D is unresolved. Trimming removed 4 bases from V and 7 bases from J, with 17 bases in between. This CDR3 region has 14 residues. CDR1 and CDR2 (germline): SEHNR, FQNEAQ (reference sequence). The CDR3 spells CASSSFGSPREQYF. In DNA form, the CDR3 reads TGTGCCAGCAGCTCGTTTGGGTCCCCAAGGGAGCAGTACTTC.

This clonotype has more than one count but fewer than ten. The J gene is TRBJ2-2, the V gene TRBV12-3 or TRBV12-4, with 7 bases fitting TRBD2. The CDR3 consists of 15 residues. V was clipped by 2 bases and J by 3 bases; unmatched bases: 3. The CDR3 here is CASSLRGVYTGELFF. The DNA of the CDR3 is TGTGCCAGCAGTTTACGGGGGGTCTACACCGGGGAGCTGTTTTTT.

This clonotype has at least ten counts. V is TRBV20-1 and J is TRBJ2-7, with D possibly called TRBD1 or TRBD2 (5 bases each). Trimming cost V 4 bases and J 4 bases, with 17 bases left between them. Per germline, CDR1 DFQATT and CDR2 SNEGSKA (reference sequence). CDR3 length: 14 residues. The CDR3 DNA sequence: TGCAGTGCTAACCGGGGCGACCACGGGTACGAGCAGTACTTC. As protein: CSANRGDHGYEQYF.

The V call is TRBV20-1, the J call TRBJ2-7; maybe TRBD2 (6 bases). CDR1 is DFQATT, CDR2 SNEGSKA, per germline (reference sequence). The CDR3 spans 14 residues. The CDR3 protein is CRVSRGGKAYEQYF. The CDR3 bases are TGCAGAGTATCTAGGGGAGGAAAGGCCTACGAGCAGTACTTC.

This clonotype has just a few counts. This chain uses TRBV7-8 with TRBJ1-2; perhaps TRBD1 as D (6 bases). Germline V gene lookup returns CDR1 SGHVS and CDR2 FQNEAQ. The CDR3 has 15 residues. The V end was cut by 1 base, the J end by 2 bases, with 11 bases between. The CDR3 loop reads CASSLDGGSNYGYTF. For the CDR3, the DNA is TGTGCCAGCAGCTTAGACGGGGGCAGCAACTATGGCTACACCTTC.

This rearrangement joins TRBV2 to TRBJ1-5; unclear D gene. V was pared by 2 bases and J by 7 bases, with 6 bases between. Germline V gene sequence: CDR1 SNHLY, CDR2 FYNNEI. CDR3 size: 12 residues. CDR3 region: CASSEQVQPQHF. DNA for the CDR3: TGTGCCAGCAGTGAACAGGTACAGCCCCAGCATTTT. Together with reference TRBV2 and TRBJ1-5, the CDR3 gives the full variable domain: EPEVTQTPSHQVTQMGQEVILRCVPISNHLYFYWYRQILGQKVEFLVSFYNNEISEKSEIFDDQFSVERPDGSNFTLKIRSTKLEDSAMYFCASSEQVQPQHFGDGTRLSIL.

This clonotype has just a few counts. This chain connects TRBV2 to TRBJ2-5, with 10 positions matching TRBD1. The J segment lost 5 bases and the V segment lost 1 base, leaving 4 bases of the junction unmatched. Germline lookup yields CDR1 SNHLY and CDR2 FYNNEI. This CDR3 has 15 amino acids. The CDR3 DNA follows: TGTGCCAGCAGTGAAGGACAGGGGGCGATTGAGACCCAGTACTTC. Its translation is CASSEGQGAIETQYF.

This clonotype was counted at least ten times. This chain's CDR3 is CASSLSSAVEAFF. The DNA for the CDR3 is TGTGCCAGCAGCTTGTCCTCGGCGGTCGAAGCTTTCTTT. The V and J genes are TRBV7-9 and TRBJ1-1; D is uncertain. CDR3 length: 13 residues. The V and J ends lost 3 bases and 8 bases respectively, with 13 bases between them. Germline values: CDR1 SEHNR, CDR2 FQNEAQ (reference sequence).

This clonotype was counted ten times or more. J is TRBJ1-5 and V is TRBV7-2; no definite D call. The V gene lost 5 bases and the J gene lost 5 bases, with 13 bases spanning the gap. The V gene's germline CDR1 is SGHTA and CDR2 FQGNSA. The CDR3 runs to 14 residues. The CDR3 DNA is TGTGCCAGCAGCCCTCAGGTCGTCGATCAGCCCCAGCATTTT. Protein product: CASSPQVVDQPQHF.

This clonotype was observed many times. The V gene is TRBV6-5, the J gene TRBJ1-3; D might be TRBD1 (5 bases). V was pared by 2 bases and J by 1 base, with 12 bases between. There are 16 residues in the CDR3. In germline, CDR1 is MNHEY, CDR2 SVGAGI. CDR3 protein: CASSYGGGGSGNTIYF. In nucleotides, the CDR3 is TGTGCCAGCAGTTACGGGGGTGGCGGATCTGGAAACACCATATATTTT.

This clonotype was observed a handful of times. The CDR3 ends on some other residue instead of the conserved phenylalanine or tryptophan, so this is likely a read error. The chain links TRBV11-2 to TRBJ2-5; D uncertain. The CDR3 extends over 14 amino acids. Germline V gene data show CDR1 as SGHAT and CDR2 as FQNNGV. V dropped 2 bases and J dropped 2 bases, with 9 bases sitting between them. In nucleotides, the CDR3 is TGTGCCAGCAGCTTATTGAGGCTGCAAGAGACCCAGTACCTC. It codes for CASSLLRLQETQYL.